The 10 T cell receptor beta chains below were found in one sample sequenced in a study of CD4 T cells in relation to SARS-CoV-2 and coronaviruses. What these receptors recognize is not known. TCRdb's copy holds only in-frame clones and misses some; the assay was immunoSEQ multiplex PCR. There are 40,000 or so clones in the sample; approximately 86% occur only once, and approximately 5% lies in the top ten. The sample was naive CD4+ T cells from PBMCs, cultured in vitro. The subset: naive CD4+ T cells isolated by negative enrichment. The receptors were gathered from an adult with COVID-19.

The DNA of the CDR3 is TGTGCCAGCAGTTTAAGGTCCTACAATGAGCAGTTCTTC. Translated, it gives CASSLRSYNEQFF. V gene TRBV12-3 or TRBV12-4 combines with J gene TRBJ2-1; D remains unclear. The CDR3 is 13 residues long. Trimming stripped 2 bases from V and 1 base from J, with 3 bases between.

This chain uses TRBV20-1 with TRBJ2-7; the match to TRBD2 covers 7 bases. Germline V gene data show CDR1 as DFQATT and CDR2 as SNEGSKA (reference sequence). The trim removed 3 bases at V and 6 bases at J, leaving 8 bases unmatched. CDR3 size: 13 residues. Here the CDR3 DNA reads TGCAGTGCTAGTGGACTAGTGCGGAGCGAGCAGTACTTC. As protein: CSASGLVRSEQYF.

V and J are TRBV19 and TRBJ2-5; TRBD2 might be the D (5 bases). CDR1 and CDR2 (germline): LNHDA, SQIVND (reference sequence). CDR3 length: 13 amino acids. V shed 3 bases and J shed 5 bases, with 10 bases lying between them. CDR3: CASSISGEETQYF. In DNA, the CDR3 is TGTGCCAGTAGTATCTCCGGGGAGGAGACCCAGTACTTC.

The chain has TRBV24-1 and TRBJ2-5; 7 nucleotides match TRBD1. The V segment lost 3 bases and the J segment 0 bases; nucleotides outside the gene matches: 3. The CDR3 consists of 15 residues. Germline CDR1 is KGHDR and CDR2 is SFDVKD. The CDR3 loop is CATSDPGQYQETQYF. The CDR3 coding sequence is TGTGCCACCAGTGATCCGGGACAGTACCAAGAGACCCAGTACTTC.

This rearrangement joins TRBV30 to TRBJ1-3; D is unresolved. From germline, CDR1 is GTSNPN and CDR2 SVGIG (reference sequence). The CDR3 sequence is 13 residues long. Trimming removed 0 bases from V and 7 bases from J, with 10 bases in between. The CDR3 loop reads CAWSVRSRNTIYF. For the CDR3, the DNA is TGTGCCTGGAGTGTACGGTCCCGTAACACCATATATTTT.

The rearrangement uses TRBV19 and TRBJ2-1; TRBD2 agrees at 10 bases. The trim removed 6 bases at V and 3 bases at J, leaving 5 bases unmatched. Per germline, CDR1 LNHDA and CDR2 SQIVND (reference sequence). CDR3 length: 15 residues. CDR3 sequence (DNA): TGTGCCAGTAGGGAAGCGGGAGGGCACTACAATGAGCAGTTCTTC. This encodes CASREAGGHYNEQFF. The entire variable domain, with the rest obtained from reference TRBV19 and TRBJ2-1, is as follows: DGGITQSPKYLFRKEGQNVTLSCEQNLNHDAMYWYRQDPGQGLRLIYYSQIVNDFQKGDIAEGYSVSREKKESFPLTVTSAQKNPTAFYLCASREAGGHYNEQFFGPGTRLTVL.

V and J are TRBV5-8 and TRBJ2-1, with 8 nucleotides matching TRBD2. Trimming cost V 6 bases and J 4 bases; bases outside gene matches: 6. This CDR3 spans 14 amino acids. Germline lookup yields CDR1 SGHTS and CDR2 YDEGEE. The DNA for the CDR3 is TGTGCCAGCACCGGACTAGCTGATTACAATGAGCAGTTCTTC. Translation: CASTGLADYNEQFF.

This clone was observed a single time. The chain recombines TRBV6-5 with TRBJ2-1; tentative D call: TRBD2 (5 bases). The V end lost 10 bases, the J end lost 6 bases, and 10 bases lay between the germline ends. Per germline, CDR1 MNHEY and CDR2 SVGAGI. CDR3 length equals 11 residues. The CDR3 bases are TGTGCCACCCTTGGAGGCAATGAGCAGTTCTTC. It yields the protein CATLGGNEQFF.

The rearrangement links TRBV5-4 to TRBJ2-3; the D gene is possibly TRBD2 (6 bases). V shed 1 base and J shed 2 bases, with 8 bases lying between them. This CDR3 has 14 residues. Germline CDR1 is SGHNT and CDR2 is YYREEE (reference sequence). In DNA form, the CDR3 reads TGTGCCAGCAGCTTGTGGACTACCACAGATACGCAGTATTTT. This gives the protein CASSLWTTTDTQYF.

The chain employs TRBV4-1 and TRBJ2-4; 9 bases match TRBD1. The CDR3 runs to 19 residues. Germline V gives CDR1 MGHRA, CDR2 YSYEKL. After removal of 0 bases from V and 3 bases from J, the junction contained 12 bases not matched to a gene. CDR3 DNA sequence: TGCGCCAGCAGCCAAGATGGGACAGGGCTTGCGAAACGCAAAAACATTCAGTACTTC. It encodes CASSQDGTGLAKRKNIQYF.